Described below is a single T cell receptor beta chain sequence and its context. This sample is drawn from a study of T cell clones after liver transplantation. Study summary: Immunosuppression withdrawal was tried within 2 years after liver transplantation in this trial.

This CDR3 has 16 amino acids. Trimming pared 0 bases from V and 7 bases from J, leaving 18 bases between. Germline-derived CDR1 and CDR2 are SGHVS and FNYEAQ. Here immunoSEQ multiplex PCR was the method, and the copy in TCRdb shows in-frame clones only, minus some. This table has roughly 50,000 clones, around 85% appearing once. The sequenced sample was CD4+ T cells from blood, obtained before liver transplant. The TCR sequence derives from a human donor who received a liver transplant. The V and J genes are TRBV7-6 and TRBJ2-5; D unresolved. The CDR3 bases are TGTGCCAGCAGCTTAGCTTTTGTGAACCCGGCAGGGACCCAGTACTTC. Amino acids: CASSLAFVNPAGTQYF. The complete variable domain, with remaining parts taken from reference TRBV7-6 and TRBJ2-5, reads GAGVSQSPRYKVTKRGQDVALRCDPISGHVSLYWYRQALGQGPEFLTYFNYEAQQDKSGLPNDRFSAERPEGSISTLTIQRTEQRDSAMYRCASSLAFVNPAGTQYFGPGTRLLVL.